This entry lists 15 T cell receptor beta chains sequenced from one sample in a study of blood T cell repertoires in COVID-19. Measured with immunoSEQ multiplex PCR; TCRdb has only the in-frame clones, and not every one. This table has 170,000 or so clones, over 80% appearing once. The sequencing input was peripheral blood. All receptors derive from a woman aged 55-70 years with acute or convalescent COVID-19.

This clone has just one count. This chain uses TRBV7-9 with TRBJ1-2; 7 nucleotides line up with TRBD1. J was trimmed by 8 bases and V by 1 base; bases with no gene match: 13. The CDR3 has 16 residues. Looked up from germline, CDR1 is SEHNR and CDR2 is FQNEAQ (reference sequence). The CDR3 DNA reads TGTGCCAGCAGCTTAGGCCGAGCGGGGGACAGTCAAGGCTACACCTTC. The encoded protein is CASSLGRAGDSQGYTF. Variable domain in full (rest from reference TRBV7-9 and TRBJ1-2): DTGVSQNPRHKITKRGQNVTFRCDPISEHNRLYWYRQTLGQGPEFLTYFQNEAQLEKSRLLSDRFSAERPKGSFSTLEIQRTEQGDSAMYLCASSLGRAGDSQGYTFGSGTRLTVV.

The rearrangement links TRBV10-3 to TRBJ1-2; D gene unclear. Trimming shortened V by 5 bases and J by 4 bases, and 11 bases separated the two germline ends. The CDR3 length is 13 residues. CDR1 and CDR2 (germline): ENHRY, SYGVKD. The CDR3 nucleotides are TGTGCCATCAGTCTTGACATGGGCTATGGCTACACCTTC. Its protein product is CAISLDMGYGYTF.

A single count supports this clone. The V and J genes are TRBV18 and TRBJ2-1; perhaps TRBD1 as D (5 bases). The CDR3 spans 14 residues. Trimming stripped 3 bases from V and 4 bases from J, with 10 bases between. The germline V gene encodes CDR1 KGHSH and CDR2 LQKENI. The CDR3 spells CASSPGQGYNEQFF. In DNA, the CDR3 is TGTGCCAGCTCACCGGGGCAGGGTTACAATGAGCAGTTCTTC.

The DNA for the CDR3 is TGTGCCAGCTCACGACCGGGGACTAGGGTCCAAAATGAGCAGTTCTTC. Its protein product is CASSRPGTRVQNEQFF. The rearrangement links TRBV18 to TRBJ2-1; 8 nucleotides agree with TRBD2. The CDR3 is 16 residues long. Unmatched junction bases numbered 12, after V lost 4 bases and J lost 7 bases. Germline V gene sequence: CDR1 KGHSH, CDR2 LQKENI. Full variable domain (remainder filled in from reference TRBV18 and TRBJ2-1): NAGVMQNPRHLVRRRGQEARLRCSPMKGHSHVYWYRQLPEEGLKFMVYLQKENIIDESGMPKERFSAEFPKEGPSILRIQQVVRGDSAAYFCASSRPGTRVQNEQFFGPGTRLTVL.

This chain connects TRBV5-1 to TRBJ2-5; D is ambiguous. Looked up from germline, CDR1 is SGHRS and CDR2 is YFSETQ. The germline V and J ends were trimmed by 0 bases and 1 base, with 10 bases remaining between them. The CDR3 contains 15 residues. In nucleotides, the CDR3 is TGCGCCAGCAGCTTGGCGGCGACAAGCCAAGAGACCCAGTACTTC. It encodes CASSLAATSQETQYF.

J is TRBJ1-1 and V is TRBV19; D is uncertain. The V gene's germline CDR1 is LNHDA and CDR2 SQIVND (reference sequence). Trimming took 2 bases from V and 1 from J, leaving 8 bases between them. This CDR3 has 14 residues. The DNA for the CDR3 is TGTGCCAGTAGTATACCCAAGCAGAACACTGAAGCTTTCTTT. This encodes CASSIPKQNTEAFF.

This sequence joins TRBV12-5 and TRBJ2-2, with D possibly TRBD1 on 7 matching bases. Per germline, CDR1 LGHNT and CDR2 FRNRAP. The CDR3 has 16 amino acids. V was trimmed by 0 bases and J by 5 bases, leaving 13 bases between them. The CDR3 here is CASGLVKAGGTGELFF. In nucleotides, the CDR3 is TGTGCTAGTGGTTTGGTAAAGGCAGGGGGGACCGGGGAGCTGTTTTTT.

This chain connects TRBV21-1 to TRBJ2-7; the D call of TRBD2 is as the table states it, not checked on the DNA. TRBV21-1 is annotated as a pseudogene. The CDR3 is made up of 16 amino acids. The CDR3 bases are TGTGCCAGCAGCAAAGACTCCGGGACTAGGGGTTACGAGCAGTACTTC. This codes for CASSKDSGTRGYEQYF.

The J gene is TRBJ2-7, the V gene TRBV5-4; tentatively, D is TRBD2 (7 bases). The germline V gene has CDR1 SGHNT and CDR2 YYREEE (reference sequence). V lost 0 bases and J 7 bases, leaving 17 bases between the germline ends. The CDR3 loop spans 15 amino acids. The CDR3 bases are TGTGCCAGCAGCTTGGCGACAGGACTCGGGGGGGAGCAGTACTTC. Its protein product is CASSLATGLGGEQYF.

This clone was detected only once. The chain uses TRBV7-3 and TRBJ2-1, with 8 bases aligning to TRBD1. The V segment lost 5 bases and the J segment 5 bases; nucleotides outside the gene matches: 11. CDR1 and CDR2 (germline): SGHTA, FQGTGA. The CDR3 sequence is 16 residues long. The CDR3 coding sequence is TGTGCCAGCAGCCGGGTAAGGCAGGGGGCGGACAATGAGCAGTTCTTC. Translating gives CASSRVRQGADNEQFF.

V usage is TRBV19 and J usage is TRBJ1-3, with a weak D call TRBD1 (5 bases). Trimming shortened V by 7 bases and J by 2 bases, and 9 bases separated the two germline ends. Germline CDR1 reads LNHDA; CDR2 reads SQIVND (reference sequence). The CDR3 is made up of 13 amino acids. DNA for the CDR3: TGTGCCAGTACGGCAGGGACTGGAAACACCATATATTTT. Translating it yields CASTAGTGNTIYF. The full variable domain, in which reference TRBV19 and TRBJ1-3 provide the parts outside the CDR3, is DGGITQSPKYLFRKEGQNVTLSCEQNLNHDAMYWYRQDPGQGLRLIYYSQIVNDFQKGDIAEGYSVSREKKESFPLTVTSAQKNPTAFYLCASTAGTGNTIYFGEGSWLTVV.

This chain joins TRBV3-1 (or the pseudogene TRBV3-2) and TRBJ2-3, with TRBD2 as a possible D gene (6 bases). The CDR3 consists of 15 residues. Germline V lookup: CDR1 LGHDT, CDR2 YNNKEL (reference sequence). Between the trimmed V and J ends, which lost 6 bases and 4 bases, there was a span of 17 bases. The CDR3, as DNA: TGTGCCAGCAGGCCTTCTAGCCCGGGGGCAGATACGCAGTATTTT. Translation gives CASRPSSPGADTQYF.

The CDR3 region has the DNA TGTGCCAGCAGTTTCGGGACAGGAGGATCACCCCTCCACTTT. Amino acid sequence: CASSFGTGGSPLHF. The chain employs TRBV28 and TRBJ1-6, with 8 nucleotides matching TRBD1. Trimming cost V 3 bases and J 10 bases; bases outside gene matches: 5. From germline, CDR1 is MDHEN and CDR2 SYDVKM. This CDR3 spans 14 amino acids.

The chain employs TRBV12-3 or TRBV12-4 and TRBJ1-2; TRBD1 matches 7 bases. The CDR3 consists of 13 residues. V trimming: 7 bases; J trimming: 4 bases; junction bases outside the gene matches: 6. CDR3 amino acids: CASTRTGSYGYTF. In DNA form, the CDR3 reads TGTGCCAGCACCCGGACAGGCAGCTATGGCTACACCTTC.

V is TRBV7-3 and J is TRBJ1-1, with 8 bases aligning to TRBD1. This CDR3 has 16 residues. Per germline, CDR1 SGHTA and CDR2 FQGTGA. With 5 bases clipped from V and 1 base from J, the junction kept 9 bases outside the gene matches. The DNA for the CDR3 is TGTGCCAGCAGCCAACCAGGGGGCGGCCCGAACACTGAAGCTTTCTTT. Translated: CASSQPGGGPNTEAFF.